This is a list of T cell receptor beta chains from one sample in a study of T cell changes during pregnancy in multiple sclerosis. Sequenced by immunoSEQ multiplex PCR; TCRdb stores in-frame clones only, minus some. This sample has 36,000 or so clones, with over 75% found just once. The sequencing here drew on CD8+ T cells from peripheral blood mononuclear cells, taken in the third trimester of pregnancy. Receptor source: a female donor with multiple sclerosis, enrolled in a pregnancy study. The CDR3 runs from the conserved cysteine through the conserved F or W. Each record gives: CDR3 DNA, CDR3 protein, D gene, J gene, V gene. D genes are given only for firm matches.

DNA: TGCAGTGCTCGGACAGGTCGATCCATATATTTT; CDR3: CSARTGRSIYF; D: TRBD1; J: TRBJ1-3; V: TRBV20-1
DNA: TGTGCCAGTAGAGGAGGTTCAAACTATGGCTACACCTTC; CDR3: CASRGGSNYGYTF; D: -; J: TRBJ1-2; V: TRBV9
DNA: TGTGCCAGCTCGGGGGGCGGGGCAGATACGCAGTATTTT; CDR3: CASSGGGADTQYF; D: -; J: TRBJ2-3; V: TRBV7-9
DNA: TGTGCCAGCTCACTAATCCCAGGGGGAGGTCCTCTACAAACCTACGAGCAGTACTTC; CDR3: CASSLIPGGGPLQTYEQYF; D: -; J: TRBJ2-7; V: TRBV18
DNA: TGTGCCAGCAGTTTACTCGGGGAGGCACCCCTCCACTTT; CDR3: CASSLLGEAPLHF; D: -; J: TRBJ1-6; V: TRBV27
DNA: TGTGCCAGCAGGCCGACAGGGATTGGGTATGGCTACACCTTC; CDR3: CASRPTGIGYGYTF; D: TRBD1; J: TRBJ1-2; V: TRBV27
DNA: TGTGCCAGCGGCGCCGGACAGGGGTCCTACGAGCAGTACTTC; CDR3: CASGAGQGSYEQYF; D: TRBD1; J: TRBJ2-7; V: TRBV19
DNA: TGTGCCAGCAGTTTAGGGCAAAACACTGAAGCTTTCTTT; CDR3: CASSLGQNTEAFF; D: -; J: TRBJ1-1; V: TRBV27
DNA: TGCAGCGCGGGACAGGGGAGCCAGCCCCAGCATTTT; CDR3: CSAGQGSQPQHF; D: TRBD1; J: TRBJ1-5; V: TRBV29-1
DNA: TGTGCCAGCAGTTATGTAGCGGGACAGACCTACGAGCAGTACTTC; CDR3: CASSYVAGQTYEQYF; D: -; J: TRBJ2-7; V: TRBV27
DNA: TGTGCCAGCAGCTTTGGTGTCGGTCAGCCCCAGCATTTT; CDR3: CASSFGVGQPQHF; D: -; J: TRBJ1-5; V: TRBV5-6
DNA: TGTGCCTGCTCCGGGACTAGCAGCTCCTACGAGCAGTACTTC; CDR3: CACSGTSSSYEQYF; D: TRBD2; J: TRBJ2-7; V: TRBV30
DNA: TGTGCCAGTAGTATGAGCGGAACTAGCGGGATTTACGAGCAGTACTTC; CDR3: CASSMSGTSGIYEQYF; D: TRBD2; J: TRBJ2-7; V: TRBV19
DNA: TGTGCCAGCAGCCAACTCCGGGCTAGCCGAGAGACCCAGTACTTC; CDR3: CASSQLRASRETQYF; D: -; J: TRBJ2-5; V: TRBV14